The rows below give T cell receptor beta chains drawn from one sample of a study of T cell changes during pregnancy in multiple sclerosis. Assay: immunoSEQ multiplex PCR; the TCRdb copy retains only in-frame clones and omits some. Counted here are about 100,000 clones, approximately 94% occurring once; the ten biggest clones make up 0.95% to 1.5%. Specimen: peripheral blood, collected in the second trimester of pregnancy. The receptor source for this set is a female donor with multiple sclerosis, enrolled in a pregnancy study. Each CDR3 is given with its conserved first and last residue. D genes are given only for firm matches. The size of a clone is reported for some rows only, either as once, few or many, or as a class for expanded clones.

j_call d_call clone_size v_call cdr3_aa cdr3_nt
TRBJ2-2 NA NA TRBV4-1 CASSQGTGTGELFF TGCGCCAGCAGCCAGGGTACGGGAACCGGGGAGCTGTTTTTT
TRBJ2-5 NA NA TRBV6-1 CATTQRAGEETQYF TGTGCCACCACCCAAAGGGCAGGGGAAGAGACCCAGTACTTC
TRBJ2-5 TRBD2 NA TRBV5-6 CASSPIARGGEETQYF TGTGCCAGCAGTCCAATCGCGCGGGGGGGCGAAGAGACCCAGTACTTC
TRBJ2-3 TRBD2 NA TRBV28 CASSMTPGGGTDTQYF TGTGCCAGCAGCATGACCCCGGGGGGGGGCACAGATACGCAGTATTTT
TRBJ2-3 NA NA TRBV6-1 CASRRQTDTQYF TGTGCCAGCAGGAGACAAACGGATACGCAGTATTTT
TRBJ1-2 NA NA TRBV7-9 CASSLVAGDGGYTF TGTGCCAGCAGCTTAGTAGCAGGGGATGGAGGCTACACCTTC
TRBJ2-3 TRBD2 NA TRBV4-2 CASSQDIRGGLNTQYF TGTGCCAGCAGCCAAGATATACGGGGGGGCCTAAATACGCAGTATTTT
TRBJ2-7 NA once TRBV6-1 CASSEEGGLEMRESEQYF TGTGCCAGCAGTGAAGAGGGGGGGTTGGAGATGAGGGAGAGCGAGCAGTACTTC
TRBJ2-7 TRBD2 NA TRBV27 CASSLSTFGGSAYEQYF TGTGCCAGCAGTTTATCCACCTTCGGCGGGAGTGCGTACGAGCAGTACTTC
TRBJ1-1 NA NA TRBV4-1 CASSQAGQGNTEAFF TGCGCCAGCAGCCAAGCAGGGCAGGGGAACACTGAAGCTTTCTTT
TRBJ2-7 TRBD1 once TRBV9 CASSSRTGDSYEQYF TGTGCCAGCAGCTCCCGGACAGGGGACTCCTACGAGCAGTACTTC
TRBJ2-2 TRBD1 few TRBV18 CASSGTATGELFF TGTGCCAGCTCAGGGACAGCCACCGGGGAGCTGTTTTTT
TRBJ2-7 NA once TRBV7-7 CASSVDTGPYEQYF TGTGCCAGCAGTGTTGACACCGGCCCCTACGAGCAGTACTTC
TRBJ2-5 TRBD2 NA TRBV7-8 CASLGTSGRQETQYF TGTGCCAGCTTAGGGACTAGCGGGAGGCAAGAGACCCAGTACTTC
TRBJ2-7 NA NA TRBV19 CASSTGRPHYEQYF TGTGCCAGTAGTACTGGCCGCCCCCACTACGAGCAGTACTTC
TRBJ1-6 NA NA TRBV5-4 CASSPGLQDSPLHF TGTGCCAGCAGCCCAGGGTTACAGGATTCACCCCTCCACTTT
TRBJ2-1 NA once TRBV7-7 CASSLGGDYNEQFF TGTGCCAGCAGCTTAGGGGGGGATTACAATGAGCAGTTCTTC
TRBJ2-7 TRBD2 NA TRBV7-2 CASSQGDYTFQNEQYF TGTGCCAGCAGCCAAGGGGACTACACCTTCCAAAACGAGCAGTACTTC
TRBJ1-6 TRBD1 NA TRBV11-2 CASRPNSGTGGSPLHF TGTGCCAGCAGACCTAACTCCGGGACAGGGGGTTCACCCCTCCACTTT
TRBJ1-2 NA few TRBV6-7 CASSYGGRRGYTF TGTGCCAGCAGTTACGGGGGGAGAAGAGGCTACACCTTC
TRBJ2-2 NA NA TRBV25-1 CASRGDLNTGELFF TGTGCCAGCAGGGGGGACTTGAACACCGGGGAGCTGTTTTTT
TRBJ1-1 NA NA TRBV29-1 CSVARQLNTEAFF TGCAGCGTTGCTAGACAGCTGAACACTGAAGCTTTCTTT
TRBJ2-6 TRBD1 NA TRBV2 CASGTVLGSGANVLTF TGTGCCAGCGGGACAGTCTTAGGCTCTGGGGCCAACGTCCTGACTTTC
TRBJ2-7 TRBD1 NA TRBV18 CASSPPGQGTYEQYF TGTGCCAGCTCCCCCCCCGGACAGGGGACCTACGAGCAGTACTTC
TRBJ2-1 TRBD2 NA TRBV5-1 CASSLGLAIDEQFF TGCGCCAGCAGCTTGGGACTAGCGATCGATGAGCAGTTCTTC
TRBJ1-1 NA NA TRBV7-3 CASSLSEVNTEAFF TGTGCCAGCAGCTTAAGTGAGGTGAACACTGAAGCTTTCTTT
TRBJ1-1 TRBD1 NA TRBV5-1 CASSDRDRDMNTEAFF TGCGCCAGCAGCGACCGGGACAGGGACATGAACACTGAAGCTTTCTTT
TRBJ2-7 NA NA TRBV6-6 CASTLRTGTGSYEQYF TGTGCCAGCACCCTCCGGACGGGGACTGGCTCCTACGAGCAGTACTTC
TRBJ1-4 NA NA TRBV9 CASSALQGGNGKLFF TGTGCCAGCAGCGCCCTACAGGGAGGGAACGGAAAACTGTTTTTT
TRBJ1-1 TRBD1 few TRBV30 CAWANHRGFGDTEAFF TGTGCCTGGGCCAACCACAGGGGATTTGGCGACACTGAAGCTTTCTTT
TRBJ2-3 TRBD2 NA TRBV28 CASSLAGGPLFPDTQYF TGTGCCAGCAGTTTAGCGGGAGGGCCGTTGTTCCCAGATACGCAGTATTTT
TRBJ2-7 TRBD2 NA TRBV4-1 CASSPLVPGGRNEQYF TGCGCCAGCAGCCCCCTGGTTCCGGGGGGAAGGAACGAGCAGTACTTC
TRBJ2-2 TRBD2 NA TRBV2 CASSWGLAGFTGELFF TGTGCCAGCAGTTGGGGACTAGCGGGGTTCACCGGGGAGCTGTTTTTT
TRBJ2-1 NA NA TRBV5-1 CASSPILDSSLYNEQFF TGCGCCAGCAGCCCCATTCTCGACAGCAGCCTATACAATGAGCAGTTCTTC
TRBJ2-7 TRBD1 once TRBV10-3 CASTGTGGDEQYF TGTGCCTCCACCGGGACAGGGGGCGACGAGCAGTACTTC
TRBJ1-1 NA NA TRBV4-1 CASSQESGRGDTEAFF TGCGCCAGCAGCCAAGAATCGGGCAGGGGCGACACTGAAGCTTTCTTT
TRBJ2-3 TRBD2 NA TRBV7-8 CASSFPLAGGPGTDTQYF TGTGCCAGCAGCTTCCCTTTAGCGGGAGGGCCCGGCACAGATACGCAGTATTTT
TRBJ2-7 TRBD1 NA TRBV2 CASSGGQGAYEQYF TGTGCCAGCAGTGGAGGACAGGGGGCCTACGAGCAGTACTTC
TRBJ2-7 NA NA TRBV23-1 CASSHFRDTYEQYF TGCGCCAGCAGTCACTTCCGGGACACCTACGAGCAGTACTTC
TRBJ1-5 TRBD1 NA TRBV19 CASNIGGTGLGQPQHF TGTGCCAGTAATATAGGGGGGACAGGGCTAGGACAGCCCCAGCATTTT
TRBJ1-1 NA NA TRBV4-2 CASSQVRSNTEAFF TGTGCCAGCAGCCAGGTCCGGTCGAACACTGAAGCTTTCTTT
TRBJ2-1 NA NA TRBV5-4 CASSLSLGNEQFF TGTGCCAGCAGCTTATCGCTAGGCAATGAGCAGTTCTTC
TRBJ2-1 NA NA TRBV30 CAWSVGLAQNEQFF TGTGCCTGGAGTGTAGGCCTAGCGCAGAATGAGCAGTTCTTC
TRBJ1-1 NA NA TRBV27 CASSQWAGVNTEAFF TGTGCCAGCAGCCAATGGGCAGGGGTGAACACTGAAGCTTTCTTT
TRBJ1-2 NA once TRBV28 CASSLGTGSRGYTF TGTGCCAGCAGTTTGGGTACAGGGAGTCGGGGCTACACCTTC
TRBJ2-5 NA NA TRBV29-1 CSVEGQGRQTQYF TGCAGCGTTGAGGGGCAGGGTAGGCAGACCCAGTACTTC
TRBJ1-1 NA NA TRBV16 CASSQGPNTEAFF TGTGCCAGCAGCCAGGGCCCGAACACTGAAGCTTTCTTT
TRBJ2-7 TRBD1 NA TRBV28 CASSLQAGGPYEQYF TGTGCCAGCAGTCTTCAGGCAGGGGGCCCCTACGAGCAGTACTTC
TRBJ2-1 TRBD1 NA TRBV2 CASTSDRAGNEQFF TGTGCCAGCACGTCGGACAGGGCGGGCAATGAGCAGTTCTTC
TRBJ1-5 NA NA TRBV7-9 CASSLGTGPRTQHF TGTGCCAGCAGCTTGGGTACAGGGCCGAGGACCCAGCATTTT
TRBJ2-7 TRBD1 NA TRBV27 CASSRSGTGGYEQYF TGTGCCAGCAGTAGATCCGGGACAGGGGGTTACGAGCAGTACTTC
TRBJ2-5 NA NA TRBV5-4 CASSLEDRQETQYF TGTGCCAGCAGCCTGGAGGACAGACAAGAGACCCAGTACTTC
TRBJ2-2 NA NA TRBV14 CASSHPSIFTGELFF TGTGCCAGCAGCCATCCTAGCATTTTCACCGGGGAGCTGTTTTTT